Below, 25 T cell receptor beta chains from the same sample are listed, as sequenced in a study of T cells in Graves' hyperthyroidism and ophthalmopathy (dated by TCRdb to the late 2010s). To prepare the library, multiplex PCR was applied. Reads for this sample came from an Illumina HiSeq 2000. The TCR beta CDR3 regions were amplified from RNA transcripts. A first-round RT-PCR of the TCR CDR3 used the HTBI primer set with the Qiagen OneStep RT-PCR kit. TCRdb's own reprocessing of the public reads used fastp at Q25 and MiXCR and kept productive beta chains. Rows matching on CDR3 protein sequence are summarized as one entry with the most common DNA and genes. Recorded for this sample are some 490,000 distinct CDR3 sequences; 15% to 20% of them occurred a single time. The ten largest clonotypes hold less than 30% of the sample. Source material: blood. The receptors were sampled from a woman aged 25 to 39 with Graves' ophthalmopathy.

This clonotype was counted only a few times. The chain is built from TRBV19 and TRBJ2-2, with no clear D. Looked up from germline, CDR1 is LNHDA and CDR2 is SQIVND (reference sequence). CDR3 length: 15 residues. Trimming took 7 bases from V and 2 from J, leaving 14 bases between them. The CDR3 region is CASKGGRTNTGELFF. CDR3 DNA: TGTGCCAGTAAGGGCGGACGCACCAACACCGGGGAGCTGTTTTTT. Using reference TRBV19 and TRBJ2-2 for the parts outside the CDR3, the full variable domain is DGGITQSPKYLFRKEGQNVTLSCEQNLNHDAMYWYRQDPGQGLRLIYYSQIVNDFQKGDIAEGYSVSREKKESFPLTVTSAQKNPTAFYLCASKGGRTNTGELFFGEGSRLTVL.

The chain uses TRBV14 and TRBJ2-1; D is possibly TRBD2 (6 bases). The V end was cut by 4 bases, the J end by 1 base, with 11 bases between. Germline loops: CDR1 SGHDN, CDR2 FVKESK. This CDR3 has 15 residues. The CDR3 sequence: CASSPLLASYNEQFF. Here the CDR3 DNA reads TGTGCCAGCAGCCCCCTGCTAGCGTCCTACAATGAGCAGTTCTTC.

This clonotype came up many times. The J gene is TRBJ2-5, the V gene TRBV18; D is perhaps TRBD2 (5 bases). Trimming took 6 bases from V and 7 from J, leaving 9 bases between them. From germline, CDR1 is KGHSH and CDR2 LQKENI. The CDR3 sequence is 11 residues long. The CDR3 region has the DNA TGTGCCAGCTCCCTCGGGATGACCCAGTACTTC. Its protein is CASSLGMTQYF. Complete variable domain (other parts from reference TRBV18 and TRBJ2-5): NAGVMQNPRHLVRRRGQEARLRCSPMKGHSHVYWYRQLPEEGLKFMVYLQKENIIDESGMPKERFSAEFPKEGPSILRIQQVVRGDSAAYFCASSLGMTQYFGPGTRLLVL.

This clonotype was seen repeatedly, ten times or more. The V call is TRBV7-8, the J call TRBJ2-3, with D possibly matching TRBD1 (5 bases). Trimming shortened V by 3 bases and J by 4 bases, and 11 bases separated the two germline ends. The CDR3 totals 14 residues. The germline V gene encodes CDR1 SGHVS and CDR2 FQNEAQ. CDR3 in DNA: TGTGCCAGCAGCTTTGTGGGGCTTCCAGATACGCAGTATTTT. As protein: CASSFVGLPDTQYF.

This clonotype was counted between two and nine times. The gene calls are TRBV20-1 and TRBJ2-1; TRBD1 might be the D (5 bases). The germline V gene has CDR1 DFQATT and CDR2 SNEGSKA (reference sequence). The CDR3 consists of 15 residues. V shed 4 bases and J shed 5 bases, with 18 bases lying between them. The CDR3 DNA reads as TGCAGTGCTACTGTTCTAACAGGAGCACACAATGAGCAGTTCTTC. It translates to CSATVLTGAHNEQFF.

This clonotype was detected only a few times. The chain links TRBV6-1 to TRBJ2-5, with D perhaps being TRBD1 or TRBD2 (5 bases each). CDR3 length: 12 amino acids. The ends were cut back, 3 bases at V and 4 bases at J, with 6 bases in the middle. Germline loops: CDR1 MNHNS, CDR2 SASEGT. The CDR3, as DNA: TGTGCCAGCAGTGATGGGGGAGAGACCCAGTACTTC. Translation gives CASSDGGETQYF.

This clonotype has more than one count but fewer than ten. V gene TRBV7-2 combines with J gene TRBJ2-2, with D maybe TRBD2 (9 bases). The germline gives CDR1 SGHTA, CDR2 FQGNSA. V lost 5 bases and J lost 7, with 41 bases in between. The CDR3 loop spans 23 amino acids. The CDR3 protein is CASSQPWTGTTLLAGVDGGELFF. CDR3 nucleotides: TGTGCCAGCAGCCAACCCTGGACAGGGACCACCCTTTTAGCGGGAGTGGACGGCGGGGAGCTGTTTTTT.

V usage is TRBV6-2 or TRBV6-3 and J usage is TRBJ2-1; no clear D gene. The CDR3 covers 13 residues. The V and J ends lost 2 bases and 3 bases respectively, with 5 bases between them. Germline CDR1 is MNHEY and CDR2 is SVGEGT. Written as DNA, the CDR3 is TGTGCCAGCAGTTACGCAAACTACAATGAGCAGTTCTTC. This gives the protein CASSYANYNEQFF.

This clonotype was recorded many times. The chain combines TRBV11-2 with TRBJ2-7; TRBD2 might be the D (7 bases). The V gene lost 3 bases and the J gene lost 2 bases, with 11 bases spanning the gap. The CDR3 length is 14 residues. The V gene's germline CDR1 is SGHAT and CDR2 FQNNGV. The CDR3: CASSFPGGTYEQYF. CDR3 in DNA: TGTGCCAGCAGCTTTCCGGGGGGCACCTACGAGCAGTACTTC. Complete variable domain (other parts from reference TRBV11-2 and TRBJ2-7): EAGVAQSPRYKIIEKRQSVAFWCNPISGHATLYWYQQILGQGPKLLIQFQNNGVVDDSQLPKDRFSAERLKGVDSTLKIQPAKLEDSAVYLCASSFPGGTYEQYFGPGTRLTVT.

This chain connects TRBV28 to TRBJ1-2; D remains ambiguous. Germline loops: CDR1 MDHEN, CDR2 SYDVKM. The ends were cut back, 8 bases at V and 9 bases at J, with 16 bases in the middle. The CDR3 loop spans 12 amino acids. The CDR3 sequence is CASDDGAWSYTF. DNA for the CDR3: TGTGCCAGCGACGACGGAGCTTGGAGCTACACCTTC.

The table lists this clonotype with a few counts. The chain couples TRBV9 to TRBJ2-1, with 7 bases matching TRBD2. V dropped 4 bases and J dropped 5; count of bases not matched to a gene: 21. The CDR3 length is 19 residues. The germline V gene has CDR1 SGDLS and CDR2 YYNGEE. This chain's CDR3 is CASSRGTTTRAPTHNEQFF. CDR3 DNA: TGTGCCAGCAGCAGAGGGACTACGACCCGAGCCCCTACTCACAATGAGCAGTTCTTC.

The V call is TRBV4-3, the J call TRBJ2-5; TRBD2 matches at 11 bases. With V trimmed by 1 base and J by 5 bases, 9 bases remained unmatched. CDR1 and CDR2 (germline): LGHNA, YSLEER. This CDR3 comprises 17 residues. CDR3 DNA: TGCGCCAGCAGCCAAGCACTAGCGGGAGTCCCCGGGGAGACCCAGTACTTC. Protein: CASSQALAGVPGETQYF.

This clonotype came up many times. The chain is built from TRBV7-9 and TRBJ2-7, with 8 bases fitting TRBD2. V shed 4 bases and J 4 bases; nucleotides not matched to a gene: 6. In germline, CDR1 is SEHNR, CDR2 FQNEAQ (reference sequence). The CDR3 is made up of 14 amino acids. CDR3 in DNA: TGTGCCAGCAGCTCCAGCGGGAGTTGGTACGAGCAGTACTTC. It translates to CASSSSGSWYEQYF.

This clonotype occurred a few times. This may come from a read error, since a much larger clone is one base off. This chain connects TRBV10-3 to TRBJ2-5; D is ambiguous. Trimming stripped 4 bases from V and 3 bases from J, with 9 bases between. The CDR3 spans 13 residues. The germline gives CDR1 ENHRY, CDR2 SYGVKD. CDR3 region: CAISGLGEETQYF. The CDR3 coding sequence is TGTGCCATCAGTGGGTTGGGTGAAGAGACCCAGTACTTC.

This clonotype was counted between two and nine times. This chain connects TRBV11-3 to TRBJ2-2; tentative D call: TRBD1 (6 bases). CDR3 length equals 15 residues. With 5 bases removed from V and 0 bases from J, the gap between germline ends came to 10 bases. The germline V gene encodes CDR1 SGHNT and CDR2 YENEEA. The CDR3 region has the DNA TGTGCCAGCAGCCCCCAGGGGCCGAACACCGGGGAGCTGTTTTTT. Translation gives CASSPQGPNTGELFF.

The chain has TRBV30 and TRBJ2-2; TRBD1 agrees at 9 bases. The CDR3 spans 14 residues. V shed 7 bases and J 0 bases; nucleotides not matched to a gene: 3. Germline V CDR1 and CDR2: GTSNPN, SVGIG (reference sequence). CDR3: CASDRGSNTGELFF. DNA of the CDR3: TGTGCCTCCGACAGGGGGTCGAACACCGGGGAGCTGTTTTTT. Full variable domain (rest looked up from reference TRBV30 and TRBJ2-2): SQTIHQWPATLVQPVGSPLSLECTVEGTSNPNLYWYRQAAGRGLQLLFYSVGIGQISSEVPQNLSASRPQDRQFILSSKKLLLSDSGFYLCASDRGSNTGELFFGEGSRLTVL.

The rearrangement joins TRBV15 to TRBJ1-5, with a weak D call TRBD1 (5 bases). This CDR3 is built from 16 residues. Germline CDR1 is LNHNV and CDR2 is YYDKDF (reference sequence). Trimming took 0 bases from V and 6 from J, leaving 15 bases between them. CDR3 sequence reads: CATSRDRSRASQPQHF. The DNA for the CDR3 is TGTGCCACCAGCAGAGATAGGTCCAGGGCGAGTCAGCCCCAGCATTTT.

The CDR3 bases are TGTGCCAGCAGCTTAGGAGGGGTAGAGACTGAAGCTTTCTTT. Encoded protein: CASSLGGVETEAFF. The chain carries TRBV7-6 and TRBJ1-1; a possible D gene is TRBD1 (5 bases). This CDR3 is 14 amino acids long. V shed 1 base and J shed 5 bases, with 11 bases lying between them. In germline, CDR1 is SGHVS, CDR2 FNYEAQ.

In its sample, this clonotype was seen many times. This chain uses TRBV5-1 with TRBJ2-1, with 9 bases matching TRBD2. Trimming took 5 bases from V and 3 from J; bases not matched to a gene: 9. CDR3 length: 16 residues. The V gene's germline CDR1 is SGHRS and CDR2 YFSETQ. In DNA, the CDR3 is TGCGCCAGCAGAACCACAGCGGGAGGTATCTACAATGAGCAGTTCTTC. Protein: CASRTTAGGIYNEQFF.

The sample holds a few counts of this clonotype. The chain couples TRBV7-9 to TRBJ1-1; D might be TRBD1 (5 bases). The germline V gene has CDR1 SEHNR and CDR2 FQNEAQ (reference sequence). V gave up 2 bases and J gave up 5 bases, with 9 bases separating them. The CDR3 is 13 residues long. For the CDR3, the DNA is TGTGCCAGCAGCTTAAAAAAGGGGACTGAAGCTTTCTTT. This translates into CASSLKKGTEAFF.

V is TRBV25-1 and J is TRBJ2-1; TRBD1 matches at 7 bases. The CDR3 runs 15 residues. J lost 6 bases, V lost 0 bases, and 5 bases had no gene match. CDR1 MGHDK and CDR2 SYGVNS come from the germline V gene. CDR3 coding DNA: TGTGCCAGCAGTGAATATCAGGGGGAAAGCAATGAGCAGTTCTTC. Translated, it gives CASSEYQGESNEQFF.

Notes on this clonotype: This could be a read error, since a much larger clone is one nucleotide away. The chain employs TRBV9 and TRBJ2-3; 10 bases align to TRBD2. The CDR3 spans 16 residues. Per the germline V gene, CDR1 is SGDLS and CDR2 is YYNGEE. The CDR3 loop reads CASSVVAGGYTGTQYF. The CDR3 DNA reads as TGTGCCAGCAGCGTAGTAGCGGGAGGATACACAGGTACGCAGTATTTT.

This clonotype appeared a few times. The gene calls are TRBV7-8 and TRBJ2-7, with D hard to call. Per germline, CDR1 SGHVS and CDR2 FQNEAQ. This CDR3 is 13 amino acids long. V was cut by 1 base and J by 3 bases, with 7 bases left in between. This CDR3 reads CASSLELNYEQYF. The CDR3 DNA sequence: TGTGCCAGCAGCTTAGAGTTGAACTACGAGCAGTACTTC.

This clonotype was seen ten or more times. The V call is TRBV7-2, the J call TRBJ2-2, with no clear D. With 6 bases removed from V and 5 bases from J, the gap between germline ends came to 10 bases. Germline CDR1 SGHTA, CDR2 FQGNSA. CDR3 length equals 13 residues. This CDR3 is CASSVAATGELFF. The CDR3 DNA reads as TGTGCCAGCAGTGTGGCGGCTACCGGGGAGCTGTTTTTT.

In this sample, this clonotype turned up a few times. The junction does not match germline at one end; this may be a read error. The rearrangement links TRBV5-1 to TRBJ1-1; 12 bases fit TRBD1. The germline CDR1 and CDR2 sequences are SGHRS and YFSETQ. This CDR3 contains 17 residues. The CDR3 is CASTLAGTGGIVTEAFF. The DNA for the CDR3 is TGCGCCAGCACCTTGGCCGGGACAGGGGGCATAGTCACTGAAGCTTTCTTT.